Below, 27 T cell receptor beta chains from the same sample are listed, as sequenced in a study of shared clonotypes between healthy human individuals. Using immunoSEQ multiplex PCR, the repertoire was profiled, and TCRdb retains in-frame clones only, with some absent. Of roughly 1 million clones in the sample, about 80% were seen once. Sequencing was performed on memory CD4+ T cells from PBMCs. Subset here: CD45RA-negative fraction. All receptors derive from a man younger than 35 in good health. Some clones in this sample may be carry-over from other donors' samples.

V gene TRBV29-1 combines with J gene TRBJ1-2, with D possibly TRBD1 on 5 matching bases. V lost 1 base and J lost 8, with 17 bases in between. The CDR3 length is 14 residues. The V gene's germline CDR1 is SQVTM and CDR2 ANQGSEA. CDR3 DNA: TGCAGCGTTGAAGGTAGTTGGGCAGGGAAAGGCTACACCTTC. It specifies CSVEGSWAGKGYTF.

The V gene is TRBV5-1, the J gene TRBJ2-3; D remains ambiguous. The CDR3 runs 14 residues. CDR1 is SGHRS, CDR2 YFSETQ, per germline. Trimming stripped 1 base from V and 0 bases from J, with 6 bases between. In nucleotides, the CDR3 is TGCGCCAGCAGCTTGTTTACTAGCACAGATACGCAGTATTTT. Translation gives CASSLFTSTDTQYF.

The rearrangement links TRBV4-1 to TRBJ1-2; 7 bases line up with TRBD1. Looked up from germline, CDR1 is MGHRA and CDR2 is YSYEKL. CDR3 size: 14 residues. V was pared by 1 base and J by 5 bases, with 4 bases of the junction left unmatched. Here the CDR3 reads CASSQGRGQYGYTF. CDR3 nucleotides: TGCGCCAGCAGCCAAGGAAGGGGGCAATATGGCTACACCTTC.

The chain carries TRBV28 and TRBJ2-5; no definite D call. The CDR3 sequence is 15 residues long. Germline V gene data show CDR1 as MDHEN and CDR2 as SYDVKM. V was clipped by 6 bases and J by 2 bases, with 16 bases between them. The CDR3 bases are TGTGCCAGCAGGGCCCCCCGGAGCACGCAAGAGACCCAGTACTTC. As protein: CASRAPRSTQETQYF.

V and J are TRBV29-1 and TRBJ2-1; 9 nucleotides line up with TRBD2. With V trimmed by 7 bases and J by 5 bases, 9 bases remained unmatched. Germline values: CDR1 SQVTM, CDR2 ANQGSEA. This CDR3 spans 14 amino acids. The CDR3 here is CSAPTSGSNNEQFF. In DNA form, the CDR3 reads TGCAGCGCCCCGACTAGCGGAAGTAACAATGAGCAGTTCTTC.

In its sample, this clone was seen a few times. V and J are TRBV11-3 and TRBJ1-1, with TRBD1 matching 11 bases. There are 15 residues in the CDR3. Losses at the gene ends were 5 bases for V and 4 bases for J; bases not matched to a gene: 6. Germline lookup yields CDR1 SGHNT and CDR2 YENEEA. CDR3 bases: TGTGCCAGCAGCCCGGGACAGGGGGAGGGCACTGAAGCTTTCTTT. Its protein product is CASSPGQGEGTEAFF.

The gene calls are TRBV7-9 and TRBJ2-1, with D maybe TRBD1 (5 bases). Germline CDR1 reads SEHNR; CDR2 reads FQNEAQ (reference sequence). This CDR3 spans 14 amino acids. V lost 2 bases to trimming and J lost 8 bases, with 13 bases between them. CDR3 protein: CASSLFGRADEQFF. The CDR3 DNA reads as TGTGCCAGCAGCTTATTTGGCAGGGCCGATGAGCAGTTCTTC.

The chain carries TRBV29-1 and TRBJ1-3; maybe TRBD1 (5 bases). The ends were cut back, 7 bases at V and 6 bases at J, with 13 bases in the middle. The CDR3 covers 12 residues. Germline lookup yields CDR1 SQVTM and CDR2 ANQGSEA. For the CDR3, the DNA is TGCAGCGCTAAGGGGAACGAAAACACCATATATTTT. Its translation: CSAKGNENTIYF.

V usage is TRBV5-1 and J usage is TRBJ2-1; the match to TRBD2 covers 8 bases. This CDR3 is built from 15 residues. The V gene end was trimmed by 0 bases and the J gene end by 7 bases; junction bases not matched to a gene: 6. CDR1 and CDR2 (germline): SGHRS, YFSETQ. The CDR3 sequence is CASSLVGASGNEQFF. In DNA form, the CDR3 reads TGCGCCAGCAGCTTGGTAGGGGCTAGCGGGAATGAGCAGTTCTTC.

The V gene is TRBV18, the J gene TRBJ2-3; D call uncertain. Germline CDR1 is KGHSH and CDR2 is LQKENI. This CDR3 has 15 amino acids. V lost 1 base and J 2 bases, leaving 10 bases between the germline ends. Written as DNA, the CDR3 is TGTGCCAGCTCACCACTTCTGTCAGACACAGATACGCAGTATTTT. Translated, it gives CASSPLLSDTDTQYF.

Regarding this clone: This sample includes further DNA sequences coding for the same CDR3. The chain has TRBV19 and TRBJ1-2, with a possible D match to TRBD1 (6 bases). The CDR3 contains 13 residues. In germline, CDR1 is LNHDA, CDR2 SQIVND (reference sequence). V was pared by 5 bases and J by 2 bases, with 9 bases between. The CDR3: CASSRDKNYGYTF. The CDR3 DNA reads TGTGCCAGTAGTCGGGACAAAAACTATGGCTACACCTTC.

This clone was detected ten times or more. The chain uses TRBV9 and TRBJ2-1; D not resolved. The CDR3 is made up of 13 amino acids. Per germline, CDR1 SGDLS and CDR2 YYNGEE. Trimming removed 4 bases from V and 0 bases from J, with 5 bases in between. As DNA, the CDR3 is TGTGCCAGCAGCCTCAGCTCCTACAATGAGCAGTTCTTC. This codes for CASSLSSYNEQFF.

The V call is TRBV7-9, the J call TRBJ2-2; 7 nucleotides line up with TRBD2. The V segment lost 3 bases and the J segment 2 bases; nucleotides outside the gene matches: 12. Germline V CDR1 and CDR2: SEHNR, FQNEAQ (reference sequence). The CDR3 extends over 18 amino acids. The CDR3 sequence is CASSFLATGRVNTGELFF. The CDR3 nucleotides are TGTGCCAGCAGCTTCCTCGCCACGGGGAGGGTCAACACCGGGGAGCTGTTTTTT.

About this clone itself: Relative to the germline gene, one junction end is altered; a read error may explain this. V gene TRBV18 combines with J gene TRBJ1-2; D is perhaps TRBD1 (5 bases). Per germline, CDR1 KGHSH and CDR2 LQKENI. This CDR3 has 11 residues. For the CDR3, the DNA is TGTGCCAGCTCACCCGGACAATCGGGTGGCTTC. It specifies CASSPGQSGGF.

This sequence joins TRBV7-9 and TRBJ1-3; D is undetermined. CDR3 length equals 13 residues. V dropped 8 bases and J dropped 3 bases, with 11 bases sitting between them. Germline CDR1 is SEHNR and CDR2 is FQNEAQ (reference sequence). The CDR3 protein is CASSLGVGNTIYF. CDR3 nucleotides: TGTGCCAGCTCCCTCGGGGTTGGAAACACCATATATTTT. Supplemented by reference TRBV7-9 and TRBJ1-3, the full variable domain reads DTGVSQNPRHKITKRGQNVTFRCDPISEHNRLYWYRQTLGQGPEFLTYFQNEAQLEKSRLLSDRFSAERPKGSFSTLEIQRTEQGDSAMYLCASSLGVGNTIYFGEGSWLTVV.

J is TRBJ1-1 and V is TRBV5-1, with D uncertain. Germline V gene data show CDR1 as SGHRS and CDR2 as YFSETQ. The CDR3 consists of 15 residues. V was shortened by 0 bases and J by 1 base, with 10 bases between the two germline ends. CDR3 protein: CASSLGQAPNTEAFF. Here the CDR3 DNA reads TGCGCCAGCAGCTTGGGGCAGGCTCCGAACACTGAAGCTTTCTTT.

The chain has TRBV7-6 and TRBJ2-1, with D perhaps TRBD1 (6 bases). V shed 4 bases and J shed 9 bases, with 10 bases lying between them. The germline V gene has CDR1 SGHVS and CDR2 FNYEAQ. The CDR3 covers 12 residues. CDR3 residues: CASSSYRVEQFF. CDR3 nucleotide sequence: TGTGCCAGCAGCTCGTACAGGGTTGAGCAGTTCTTC.

The chain carries TRBV5-4 and TRBJ2-7; D possibly corresponds to TRBD2 (5 bases). This CDR3 spans 13 amino acids. V gave up 1 base and J gave up 7 bases, with 12 bases separating them. Germline V gives CDR1 SGHNT, CDR2 YYREEE (reference sequence). DNA for the CDR3: TGTGCCAGCAGCTTGATTACGGGCGGGGAGCAGTACTTC. This codes for CASSLITGGEQYF.

The chain combines TRBV6-1 with TRBJ2-7; a weak D match, TRBD2 (5 bases). Germline-derived CDR1 and CDR2 are MNHNS and SASEGT. The CDR3 has 13 residues. Trimming shortened V by 6 bases and J by 2 bases, and 11 bases separated the two germline ends. In DNA form, the CDR3 reads TGTGCCAGCAGGAGCGACGGGACCTACGAGCAGTACTTC. Translation: CASRSDGTYEQYF.

The CDR3: CASRSRVKETQYF. CDR3 sequence (DNA): TGTGCCAGCAGATCCAGGGTGAAAGAGACCCAGTACTTC. The rearrangement joins TRBV27 to TRBJ2-5, with a tentative D call TRBD1 (5 bases). This CDR3 has 13 amino acids. Trimming pared 6 bases from V and 3 bases from J, leaving 11 bases between. Germline CDR1 is MNHEY and CDR2 is SMNVEV (reference sequence).

This chain joins TRBV5-1 and TRBJ2-1; TRBD2 agrees at 8 bases. CDR1 SGHRS and CDR2 YFSETQ come from the germline V gene. The J segment lost 7 bases and the V segment lost 0 bases, leaving 6 bases of the junction unmatched. This CDR3 is built from 15 residues. The CDR3 nucleotides read TGCGCCAGCAGCTTGGTAGCGGGGACCATTAATGAGCAGTTCTTC. Protein product: CASSLVAGTINEQFF. Looking up the rest from reference TRBV5-1 and TRBJ2-1 gives the full variable domain: KAGVTQTPRYLIKTRGQQVTLSCSPISGHRSVSWYQQTPGQGLQFLFEYFSETQRNKGNFPGRFSGRQFSNSRSEMNVSTLELGDSALYLCASSLVAGTINEQFFGPGTRLTVL.

The V and J genes are TRBV28 and TRBJ2-7, with 8 bases fitting TRBD2. CDR3 length: 16 amino acids. Germline V gene lookup returns CDR1 MDHEN and CDR2 SYDVKM. With V trimmed by 2 bases and J by 6 bases, 12 bases remained unmatched. The CDR3 loop reads CASSLPGLVARSEQYF. DNA of the CDR3: TGTGCCAGCAGTTTACCGGGACTAGTGGCTAGAAGCGAGCAGTACTTC.

Concerning this clone itself: The sample has other DNA sequences that encode this CDR3 too. The V and J genes are TRBV18 and TRBJ2-1; 7 nucleotides line up with TRBD1. V lost 2 bases and J lost 5; bases outside the gene matches: 6. CDR1 KGHSH and CDR2 LQKENI come from the germline V gene. CDR3 length: 15 residues. CDR3 nucleotides: TGTGCCAGCTCACCATTGGGGACAGCTAACAATGAGCAGTTCTTC. Translation gives CASSPLGTANNEQFF. The full variable domain, rest sourced from reference TRBV18 and TRBJ2-1, is NAGVMQNPRHLVRRRGQEARLRCSPMKGHSHVYWYRQLPEEGLKFMVYLQKENIIDESGMPKERFSAEFPKEGPSILRIQQVVRGDSAAYFCASSPLGTANNEQFFGPGTRLTVL.

V usage is TRBV28 and J usage is TRBJ2-5; D remains ambiguous. There are 13 residues in the CDR3. CDR1 is MDHEN and CDR2 is SYDVKM in the germline V gene. V gave up 5 bases and J gave up 5 bases, with 12 bases separating them. DNA of the CDR3: TGTGCCAGCAGTGCCGGAACTACGGAGACCCAGTACTTC. Protein: CASSAGTTETQYF.

The gene calls are TRBV6-8 and TRBJ1-5; 10 positions agree with TRBD1. The V gene's germline CDR1 is MNHGY and CDR2 SAAAGT. This CDR3 contains 20 residues. J was trimmed by 4 bases and V by 0 bases; bases with no gene match: 15. The CDR3: CASSYSRTGQGFIGNQPQHF. The CDR3 region has the DNA TGTGCCAGCAGTTACTCGAGGACGGGACAGGGGTTTATTGGGAATCAGCCCCAGCATTTT.

The rearrangement joins TRBV7-2 to TRBJ2-3; 9 bases are a match to TRBD2. Germline lookup yields CDR1 SGHTA and CDR2 FQGNSA. The CDR3 spans 16 residues. Unmatched junction bases numbered 5, after V lost 4 bases and J lost 0 bases. The CDR3 nucleotides are TGTGCCAGCAGCTCCCTAGCGGGGATTAGCACAGATACGCAGTATTTT. The encoded protein is CASSSLAGISTDTQYF.

The chain combines TRBV4-2 with TRBJ1-5; 7 bases agree with TRBD1. Germline lookup yields CDR1 LGHNA and CDR2 YNFKEQ. The CDR3 is made up of 17 amino acids. The trim removed 2 bases at V and 5 bases at J, leaving 12 bases unmatched. The CDR3 DNA sequence: TGTGCCAGCAGCCAAAGAGGCTCAGGGGGTGGGGATCAGCCCCAGCATTTT. Translation gives CASSQRGSGGGDQPQHF.